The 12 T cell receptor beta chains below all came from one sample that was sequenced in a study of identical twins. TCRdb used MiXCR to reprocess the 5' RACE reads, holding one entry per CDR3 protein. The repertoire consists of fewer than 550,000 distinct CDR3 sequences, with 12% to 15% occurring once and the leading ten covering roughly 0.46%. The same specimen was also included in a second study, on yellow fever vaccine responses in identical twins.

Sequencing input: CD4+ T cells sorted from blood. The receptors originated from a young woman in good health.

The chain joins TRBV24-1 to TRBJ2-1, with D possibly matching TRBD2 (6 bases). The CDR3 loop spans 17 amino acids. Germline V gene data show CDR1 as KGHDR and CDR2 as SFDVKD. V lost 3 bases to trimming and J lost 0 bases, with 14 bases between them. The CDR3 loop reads CATSDRLAPSSYNEQFF. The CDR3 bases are TGTGCCACCAGTGATAGGCTAGCGCCTAGCTCCTACAATGAGCAGTTCTTC.

CDR3 sequence: CASSLDTTNEKLFF. CDR3 DNA sequence: TGTGCCAGCAGCTTGGACACAACTAATGAAAAACTGTTTTTT. The V gene is TRBV7-9, the J gene TRBJ1-4, with TRBD1 as a possible D gene (5 bases). Germline V gene data show CDR1 as SEHNR and CDR2 as FQNEAQ (reference sequence). The CDR3 contains 14 residues. V was shortened by 3 bases and J by 0 bases, with 5 bases between the two germline ends.

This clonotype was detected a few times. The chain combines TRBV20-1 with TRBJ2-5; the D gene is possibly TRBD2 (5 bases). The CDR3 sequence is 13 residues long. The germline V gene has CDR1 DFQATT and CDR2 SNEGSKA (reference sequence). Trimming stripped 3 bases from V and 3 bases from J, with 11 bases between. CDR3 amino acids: CSAREWTEETQYF. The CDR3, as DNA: TGCAGTGCTAGGGAATGGACTGAAGAGACCCAGTACTTC.

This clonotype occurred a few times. DNA of the CDR3: TGTGCCAGCAGCATGACAGGGGATAGCAATCAGCCCCAGCATTTT. Translating gives CASSMTGDSNQPQHF. The V and J genes are TRBV28 and TRBJ1-5; 8 bases fit TRBD1. There are 15 residues in the CDR3. Per the germline V gene, CDR1 is MDHEN and CDR2 is SYDVKM. Losses at the gene ends were 6 bases for V and 0 bases for J; bases not matched to a gene: 4.

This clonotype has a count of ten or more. CDR3 nucleotide sequence: TGCAGCGGAAGAACCGGGACAGGGGGATCCAATGAGCAGTTCTTC. It codes for CSGRTGTGGSNEQFF. The chain joins TRBV29-1 to TRBJ2-1; the match to TRBD1 covers 11 bases. Germline assignment: CDR1 SQVTM and CDR2 ANQGSEA. This CDR3 region has 15 residues. V shed 7 bases, J shed 6 bases, and the junction held 11 bases outside the gene matches.

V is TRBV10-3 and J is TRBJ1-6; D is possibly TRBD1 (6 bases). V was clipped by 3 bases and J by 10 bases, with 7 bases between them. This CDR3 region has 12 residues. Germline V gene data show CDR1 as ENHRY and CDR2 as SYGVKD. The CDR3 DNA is TGTGCCATCAGTGATGGGGGCTCACCCCTCCACTTT. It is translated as CAISDGGSPLHF.

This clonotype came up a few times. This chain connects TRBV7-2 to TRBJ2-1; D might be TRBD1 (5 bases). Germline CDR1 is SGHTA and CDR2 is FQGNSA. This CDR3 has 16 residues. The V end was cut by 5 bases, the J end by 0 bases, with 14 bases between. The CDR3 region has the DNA TGTGCCAGCAGCGAGGACATTGGTTTCTCCTACAATGAGCAGTTCTTC. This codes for CASSEDIGFSYNEQFF.

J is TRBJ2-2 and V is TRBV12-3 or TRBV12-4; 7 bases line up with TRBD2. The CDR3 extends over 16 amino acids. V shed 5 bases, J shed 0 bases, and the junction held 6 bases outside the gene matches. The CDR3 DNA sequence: TGTGCCAGCAGTACCGAGCGGGGATCGAACACCGGGGAGCTGTTTTTT. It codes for CASSTERGSNTGELFF.

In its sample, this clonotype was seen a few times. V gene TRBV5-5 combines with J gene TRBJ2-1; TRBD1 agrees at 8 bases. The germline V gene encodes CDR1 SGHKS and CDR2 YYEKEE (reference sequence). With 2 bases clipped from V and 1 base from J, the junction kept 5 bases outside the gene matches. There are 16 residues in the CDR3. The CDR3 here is CASSFGQGQSYNEQFF. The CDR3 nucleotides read TGTGCCAGCAGCTTCGGACAGGGTCAATCCTACAATGAGCAGTTCTTC.

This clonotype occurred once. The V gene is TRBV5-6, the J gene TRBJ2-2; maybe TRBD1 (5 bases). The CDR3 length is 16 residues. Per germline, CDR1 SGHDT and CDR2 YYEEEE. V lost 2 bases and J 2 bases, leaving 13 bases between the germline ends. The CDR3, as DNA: TGTGCCAGCAGCTTTTCTGACAGAATAAACACCGGGGAGCTGTTTTTT. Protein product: CASSFSDRINTGELFF.

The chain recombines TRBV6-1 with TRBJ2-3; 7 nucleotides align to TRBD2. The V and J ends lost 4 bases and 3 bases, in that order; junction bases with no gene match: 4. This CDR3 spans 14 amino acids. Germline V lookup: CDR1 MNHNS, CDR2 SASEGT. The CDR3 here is CASSGLGGTDTQYF. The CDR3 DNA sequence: TGTGCCAGCAGTGGCCTGGGAGGGACAGATACGCAGTATTTT.

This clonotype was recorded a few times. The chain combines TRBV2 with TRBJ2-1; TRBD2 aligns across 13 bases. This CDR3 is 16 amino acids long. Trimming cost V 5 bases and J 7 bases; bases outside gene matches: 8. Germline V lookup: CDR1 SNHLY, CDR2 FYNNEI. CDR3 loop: CASSSRTSGGGNEQFF. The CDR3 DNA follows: TGTGCCAGCAGTTCCCGGACTAGCGGGGGCGGGAATGAGCAGTTCTTC.